This T cell receptor (delta chain) comes out of a study of gamma-delta chains in newborns, infants, children. At the level of the study: Polyclonal expansion of innate γδ T cells after birth follows microbial exposure.

About this clone itself: This DNA's translation differs at residue 3 from TCRdb's protein, which comes from a much larger clone; a read error is likely, and the protein shown is translated from the DNA.

This CDR3 spans 17 amino acids. Germline lookup yields CDR1 GEAIGNYY and CDR2 EKD. TCRdb re-processed the reads using CATT. Among about 8,500 delta-chain clones listed, 3% to 3.5% were seen once. The chain links TRDV2 to TRDJ3; 8 positions agree with TRDD3. This sequence was found in a child who was a newborn, infant or young child, either healthy, febrile or measles-vaccinated (not recorded which). Sequenced: blood. The CDR3 region has the DNA TGTGCCGGTGACAGTACTGGGGGCTCCTGGGACACCCGACAGATGTTTTTC. This gives the protein CAGDSTGGSWDTRQMFF.